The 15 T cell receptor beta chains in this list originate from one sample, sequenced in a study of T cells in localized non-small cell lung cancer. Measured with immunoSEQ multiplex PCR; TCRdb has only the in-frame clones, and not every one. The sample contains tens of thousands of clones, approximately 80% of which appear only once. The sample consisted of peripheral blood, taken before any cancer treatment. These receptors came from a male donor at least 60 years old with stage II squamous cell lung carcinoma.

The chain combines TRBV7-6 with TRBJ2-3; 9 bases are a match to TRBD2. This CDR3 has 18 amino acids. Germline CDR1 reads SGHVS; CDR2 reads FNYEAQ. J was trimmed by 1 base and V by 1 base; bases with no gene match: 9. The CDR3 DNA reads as TGTGCCAGCAGCTTAGTGGTTAGCGGGGGCGCCCGCACAGATACGCAGTATTTT. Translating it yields CASSLVVSGGARTDTQYF.

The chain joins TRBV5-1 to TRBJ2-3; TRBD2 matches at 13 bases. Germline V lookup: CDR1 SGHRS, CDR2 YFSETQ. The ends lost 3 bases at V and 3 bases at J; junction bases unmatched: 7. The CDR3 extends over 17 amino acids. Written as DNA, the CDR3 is TGCGCCAGCAGCTCGAGGACTAGCGGGAGTATAACAGATACGCAGTATTTT. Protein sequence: CASSSRTSGSITDTQYF.

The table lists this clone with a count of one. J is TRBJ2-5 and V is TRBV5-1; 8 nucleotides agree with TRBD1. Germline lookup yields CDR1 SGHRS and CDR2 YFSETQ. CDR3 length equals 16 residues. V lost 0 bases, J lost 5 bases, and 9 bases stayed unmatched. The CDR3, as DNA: TGCGCCAGCAGCTTGGTGGCAGGGGGCGAGGGTGAGACCCAGTACTTC. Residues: CASSLVAGGEGETQYF.

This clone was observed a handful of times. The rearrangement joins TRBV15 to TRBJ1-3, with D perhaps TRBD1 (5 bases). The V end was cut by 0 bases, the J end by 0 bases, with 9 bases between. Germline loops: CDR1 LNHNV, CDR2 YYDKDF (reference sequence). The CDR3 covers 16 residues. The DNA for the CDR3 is TGTGCCACCAGCAGAGAACAGGTCCGCTCTGGAAACACCATATATTTT. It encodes CATSREQVRSGNTIYF.

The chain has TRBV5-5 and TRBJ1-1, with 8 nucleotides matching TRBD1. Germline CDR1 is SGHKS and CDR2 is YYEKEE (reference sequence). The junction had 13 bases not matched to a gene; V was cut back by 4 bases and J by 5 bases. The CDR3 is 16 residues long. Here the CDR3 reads CASSRTGQGSSTEAFF. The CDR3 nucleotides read TGTGCCAGCAGCCGGACCGGACAGGGAAGTTCGACTGAAGCTTTCTTT.

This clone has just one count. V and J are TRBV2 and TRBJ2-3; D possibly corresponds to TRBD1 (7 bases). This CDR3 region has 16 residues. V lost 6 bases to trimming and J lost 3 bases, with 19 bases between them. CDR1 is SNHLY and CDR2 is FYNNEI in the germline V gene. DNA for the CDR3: TGTGCCAGCAGGGTAGACAGGGCTGGAGGGACAGATACGCAGTATTTT. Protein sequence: CASRVDRAGGTDTQYF. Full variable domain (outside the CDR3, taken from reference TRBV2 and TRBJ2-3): EPEVTQTPSHQVTQMGQEVILRCVPISNHLYFYWYRQILGQKVEFLVSFYNNEISEKSEIFDDQFSVERPDGSNFTLKIRSTKLEDSAMYFCASRVDRAGGTDTQYFGPGTRLTVL.

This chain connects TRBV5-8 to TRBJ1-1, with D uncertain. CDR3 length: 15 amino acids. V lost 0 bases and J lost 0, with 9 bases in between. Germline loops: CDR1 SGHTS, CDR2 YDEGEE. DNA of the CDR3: TGTGCCAGCAGCTTGGGGTACCGGATGAACACTGAAGCTTTCTTT. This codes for CASSLGYRMNTEAFF.

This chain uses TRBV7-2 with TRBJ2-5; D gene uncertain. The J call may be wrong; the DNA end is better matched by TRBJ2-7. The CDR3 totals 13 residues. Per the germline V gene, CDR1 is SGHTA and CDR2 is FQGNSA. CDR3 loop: CASSGSRLYEQYF. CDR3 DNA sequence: TGTGCCAGCAGCGGATCCAGGTTGTACGAGCAGTACTTC.

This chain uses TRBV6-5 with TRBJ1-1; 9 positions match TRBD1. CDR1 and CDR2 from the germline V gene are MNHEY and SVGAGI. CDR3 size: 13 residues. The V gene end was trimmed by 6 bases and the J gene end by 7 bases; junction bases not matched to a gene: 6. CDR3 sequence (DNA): TGTGCCAGCAGCTACGGACAGGGGCTTGAAGCTTTCTTT. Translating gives CASSYGQGLEAFF.

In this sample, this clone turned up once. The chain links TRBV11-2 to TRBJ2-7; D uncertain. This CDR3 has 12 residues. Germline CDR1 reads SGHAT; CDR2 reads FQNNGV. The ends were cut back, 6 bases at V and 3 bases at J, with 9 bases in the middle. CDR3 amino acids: CASSRTFYEQYF. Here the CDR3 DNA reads TGTGCCAGCAGTCGGACCTTCTACGAGCAGTACTTC.

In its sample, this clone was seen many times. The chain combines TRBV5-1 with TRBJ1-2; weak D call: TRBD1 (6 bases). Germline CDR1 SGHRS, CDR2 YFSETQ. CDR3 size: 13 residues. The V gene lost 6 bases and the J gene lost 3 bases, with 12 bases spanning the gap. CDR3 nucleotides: TGCGCCAGCACCACAGGGAACGACTATGGCTACACCTTC. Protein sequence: CASTTGNDYGYTF. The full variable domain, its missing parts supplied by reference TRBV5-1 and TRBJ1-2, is KAGVTQTPRYLIKTRGQQVTLSCSPISGHRSVSWYQQTPGQGLQFLFEYFSETQRNKGNFPGRFSGRQFSNSRSEMNVSTLELGDSALYLCASTTGNDYGYTFGSGTRLTVV.

The CDR3 sequence is CASSESGEGNTEAFF. For the CDR3, the DNA is TGTGCCAGCAGTGAATCCGGGGAAGGGAACACTGAAGCTTTCTTT. V gene TRBV25-1 combines with J gene TRBJ1-1; D unresolved. The CDR3 is 15 amino acids. Trimming removed 1 base at V and 1 base at J, with 10 bases between. CDR1 and CDR2 from the germline V gene are MGHDK and SYGVNS.

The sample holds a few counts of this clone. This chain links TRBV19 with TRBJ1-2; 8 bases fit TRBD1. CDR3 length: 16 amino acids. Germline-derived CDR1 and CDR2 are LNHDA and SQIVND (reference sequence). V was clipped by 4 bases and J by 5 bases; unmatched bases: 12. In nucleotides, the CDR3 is TGTGCCAGTAGTACTCGAGGACAGGGAACTTTTTATGGCTACACCTTC. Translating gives CASSTRGQGTFYGYTF.

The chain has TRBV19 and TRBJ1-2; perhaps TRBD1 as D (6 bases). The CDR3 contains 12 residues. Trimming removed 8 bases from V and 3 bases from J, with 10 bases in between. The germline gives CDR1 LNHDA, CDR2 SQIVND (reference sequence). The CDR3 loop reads CASETGDYGYTF. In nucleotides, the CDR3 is TGTGCCAGTGAGACAGGAGACTATGGCTACACCTTC.

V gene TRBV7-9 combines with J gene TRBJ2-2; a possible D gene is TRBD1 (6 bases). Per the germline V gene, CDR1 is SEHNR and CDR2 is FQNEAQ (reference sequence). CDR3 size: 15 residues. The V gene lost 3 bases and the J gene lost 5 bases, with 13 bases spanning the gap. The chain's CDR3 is CASSLGPGETGELFF. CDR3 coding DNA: TGTGCCAGCAGCTTGGGCCCAGGGGAGACCGGGGAGCTGTTTTTT.